This paragraph covers one T cell receptor (beta chain) sequence. V dropped 7 bases and J dropped 10; count of bases not matched to a gene: 9. Germline V gives CDR1 SGHDN, CDR2 FVKESK. The CDR3 runs 14 residues. The data belong to a study of T-cell reconstitution after alpha-beta-depleted transplantation in children. It was with unique molecular identifiers that the TCRbeta library was prepared. In TCRdb, the PCR reads were re-called with MiXCR into one record per CDR3 protein. The sample has 500,000 to 600,000 distinct CDR3 sequences, 18% seen once. The receptor was derived from a human donor who donated a stem cell graft to a child with acute lymphoblastic leukemia. V is TRBV14 and J is TRBJ2-1; 11 bases are shared with TRBD2. The sequenced sample was PBMCs from the stem cell graft donor, obtained from the stem cell graft. CDR3 DNA sequence: TGTGCCAGCAACCAGGGACTAGCGGTACCAGAGCAGTTCTTC. It encodes CASNQGLAVPEQFF.